This T cell receptor beta chain was captured in a study of cytomegalovirus exposure and HLA in healthy donors. Whole-study findings and limits: The authors enumerated 180 or so TCR beta chains as linked to cytomegalovirus.

The PCR contained 60 Vbeta and 13 Jbeta primers. Here immunoSEQ multiplex PCR was the method, and the copy in TCRdb shows in-frame clones only, minus some. The repertoire holds about 65,000 clones, with around 73% as singletons. In germline, CDR1 is SQVTM, CDR2 ANQGSEA. V was cut by 4 bases and J by 3 bases, with 16 bases left in between. The CDR3 extends over 14 amino acids. In regard to this clone: The antigen is not known.

This sequence joins TRBV29-1 and TRBJ2-7; D is perhaps TRBD1 (7 bases). The TCR comes from a girl aged 10-17 years in good health and CMV-seropositive. Input material: PBMCs. CDR3 sequence: CSVVPRGRNYEQYF. The CDR3 DNA reads as TGCAGCGTTGTCCCCAGGGGGAGGAACTACGAGCAGTACTTC.